These 21 T cell receptor beta chains were sequenced from one sample in a study of blood T cells in healthy people across ages. Sample-barcoded 5' priming and a J-beta primer mix drove a second PCR of about 6 to 12 cycles. From the 5' RACE reads, TCRdb called clonotypes with MiXCR, one entry per CDR3 protein. The sample yields about 1 million distinct CDR3 sequences, about 25% seen once. This same sample was also taken into another study, of T cells of mothers and their children.

The sequencing input was blood. These receptors were collected from a girl aged 2-9 years in good health.

This clonotype was observed a handful of times. The V call is TRBV7-8, the J call TRBJ2-7; D possibly matches TRBD1 or TRBD2 (5 bases each). Germline CDR1 SGHVS, CDR2 FQNEAQ. Trimming removed 4 bases from V and 5 bases from J, with 12 bases in between. The length of the CDR3 is 13 residues. For the CDR3, the DNA is TGTGCCAGCAGCTGGGCAGGGAGCAACGAGCAGTACTTC. Its translation is CASSWAGSNEQYF. The variable domain in full, with the rest retrieved from reference TRBV7-8 and TRBJ2-7, is GAGVSQSPRYKVAKRGQDVALRCDPISGHVSLFWYQQALGQGPEFLTYFQNEAQLDKSGLPSDRFFAERPEGSVSTLKIQRTQQEDSAVYLCASSWAGSNEQYFGPGTRLTVT.

This sequence joins TRBV4-3 and TRBJ2-6, with D tentatively TRBD2 (5 bases). The germline V and J ends were trimmed by 0 bases and 9 bases, with 18 bases remaining between them. Germline V gene sequence: CDR1 LGHNA, CDR2 YSLEER. This CDR3 is 17 amino acids long. CDR3 residues: CASSQDRLGGPGNVLTF. In nucleotides, the CDR3 is TGCGCCAGCAGCCAAGACCGTCTTGGCGGGCCGGGCAACGTCCTGACTTTC.

This clonotype was counted between two and nine times. The CDR3 region is CSSPDRDVEGYTF. The DNA of the CDR3 is TGCAGTTCTCCGGACAGGGATGTCGAGGGCTACACCTTC. V and J are TRBV20-1 and TRBJ1-2, with 8 bases that match TRBD1. CDR1 is DFQATT, CDR2 SNEGSKA, per germline (reference sequence). The V segment lost 8 bases and the J segment 8 bases; nucleotides outside the gene matches: 13. The CDR3 spans 13 residues.

The chain is built from TRBV6-5 and TRBJ1-1, with D possibly TRBD1 on 5 matching bases. Germline V lookup: CDR1 MNHEY, CDR2 SVGAGI. CDR3 length: 16 residues. Deletions cut 0 bases from V and 3 bases from J, with 14 bases between. CDR3 protein: CASSYSKRGLYTEAFF. CDR3 nucleotides: TGTGCCAGCAGTTACTCGAAGAGGGGCTTGTACACTGAAGCTTTCTTT.

This chain links TRBV7-3 with TRBJ2-3; 10 nucleotides align to TRBD2. J was trimmed by 2 bases and V by 6 bases; bases with no gene match: 5. The CDR3 extends over 15 amino acids. Germline CDR1 SGHTA, CDR2 FQGTGA. The CDR3 loop is CASSFSGGPTDTQYF. The CDR3 nucleotides read TGTGCCAGCAGTTTTAGCGGGGGGCCCACAGATACGCAGTATTTT.

The V call is TRBV4-3, the J call TRBJ1-2; D gene uncertain. V dropped 0 bases and J dropped 2 bases, with 13 bases sitting between them. The CDR3 sequence is 16 residues long. Germline CDR1 and CDR2: LGHNA and YSLEER. CDR3 in DNA: TGCGCCAGCAGCCAAGAGATTGTGGTGGAGAACTATGGCTACACCTTC. Its translation is CASSQEIVVENYGYTF.

This chain joins TRBV19 and TRBJ2-7; 7 bases match TRBD1. This CDR3 has 15 amino acids. Trimming at V came to 5 bases and at J to 3 bases, leaving 10 bases not matched to a gene. CDR1 is LNHDA and CDR2 is SQIVND in the germline V gene (reference sequence). CDR3: CASSATGTAIYEQYF. The CDR3 DNA reads TGTGCCAGTAGTGCGACCGGGACAGCCATCTACGAGCAGTACTTC.

V is TRBV20-1 and J is TRBJ2-2; D tentatively reads TRBD1 or TRBD2 (6 bases each). This CDR3 has 16 amino acids. Germline V gene lookup returns CDR1 DFQATT and CDR2 SNEGSKA (reference sequence). V gave up 3 bases and J gave up 1 base, with 15 bases separating them. The CDR3 sequence: CSARIGGRVNTGELFF. In DNA form, the CDR3 reads TGCAGTGCTAGGATAGGGGGGCGAGTGAACACCGGGGAGCTGTTTTTT.

The CDR3 is CASSLGHNEKLFF. In DNA, the CDR3 is TGTGCCAGCAGTTTGGGACATAATGAAAAACTGTTTTTT. The chain is built from TRBV28 and TRBJ1-4, with D perhaps TRBD1 (6 bases). The CDR3 consists of 13 residues. V gave up 3 bases and J gave up 4 bases, with 6 bases separating them. Per germline, CDR1 MDHEN and CDR2 SYDVKM.

The chain has TRBV6-5 and TRBJ2-3; D gene unclear. The ends were cut back, 7 bases at V and 2 bases at J, with 10 bases in the middle. Looked up from germline, CDR1 is MNHEY and CDR2 is SVGAGI. The CDR3 length is 13 residues. CDR3 coding DNA: TGTGCCAGCAAAAAAGAGATCACAGATACGCAGTATTTT. As protein: CASKKEITDTQYF.

This clonotype was counted a few times. The chain is built from TRBV9 and TRBJ1-6, with 9 bases fitting TRBD1. V shed 3 bases, J shed 7 bases, and the junction held 8 bases outside the gene matches. This CDR3 is built from 16 residues. In germline, CDR1 is SGDLS, CDR2 YYNGEE. The DNA of the CDR3 is TGTGCCAGCAGCGCCGACTTTACAGGGGGCAATTCACCCCTCCACTTT. Translated, it gives CASSADFTGGNSPLHF.

Only a few counts were recorded for this clonotype. The chain employs TRBV21-1 and TRBJ1-3; TRBD1, the D gene given by the table, was not confirmed from the DNA. TRBV21-1 is termed a pseudogene. The CDR3 length is 14 residues. In nucleotides, the CDR3 is TGTGCCAACAGACAGGGCCTCACTGGAAACACCATATATTTT. This translates into CANRQGLTGNTIYF.

The chain is built from TRBV12-5 and TRBJ1-4, with D maybe TRBD1 (5 bases). The CDR3 is 14 amino acids. Trimming took 6 bases from V and 6 from J, leaving 14 bases between them. CDR1 and CDR2 from the germline V gene are LGHNT and FRNRAP. This CDR3 is CASGRRGGDEKLFF. CDR3 nucleotide sequence: TGTGCTAGTGGCCGACGGGGGGGAGATGAAAAACTGTTTTTT.

This clonotype was observed a handful of times. The V gene is TRBV12-3 or TRBV12-4, the J gene TRBJ2-3; 11 bases are shared with TRBD2. Trimming removed 6 bases from V and 4 bases from J; junction bases left unmatched: 6. The CDR3 has 15 residues. CDR3 sequence: CASRTSGTPADTQYF. The CDR3 DNA reads as TGTGCCAGCAGGACTAGCGGGACACCTGCAGATACGCAGTATTTT.

The V and J genes are TRBV6-5 and TRBJ2-5; no firm D call. This CDR3 comprises 14 residues. The germline V and J ends were trimmed by 0 bases and 5 bases, with 10 bases remaining between them. CDR1 is MNHEY and CDR2 is SVGAGI in the germline V gene. CDR3 coding DNA: TGTGCCAGCAGTTACTCGTCCCAGAGGGAGACCCAGTACTTC. Translating gives CASSYSSQRETQYF.

V usage is TRBV28 and J usage is TRBJ2-3, with 12 bases that match TRBD2. Trimming took 1 base from V and 6 from J; bases not matched to a gene: 8. Germline V gives CDR1 MDHEN, CDR2 SYDVKM. The CDR3 has 17 residues. This CDR3 reads CASSLLSSGRVTDTQYF. In nucleotides, the CDR3 is TGTGCCAGCAGTTTATTGTCTAGCGGGAGGGTTACGGATACGCAGTATTTT.

This clonotype turned up a few times. The chain joins TRBV7-2 to TRBJ2-2; D possibly corresponds to TRBD2 (5 bases). The germline V gene has CDR1 SGHTA and CDR2 FQGNSA. The CDR3 consists of 16 residues. V lost 7 bases to trimming and J lost 0 bases, with 15 bases between them. This CDR3 reads CASTLTGSSNTGELFF. The CDR3 nucleotides are TGTGCCAGCACCCTGACGGGGAGCTCGAACACCGGGGAGCTGTTTTTT. Full variable domain (remainder filled in from reference TRBV7-2 and TRBJ2-2): GAGVSQSPSNKVTEKGKDVELRCDPISGHTALYWYRQSLGQGLEFLIYFQGNSAPDKSGLPSDRFSAERTGGSVSTLTIQRTQQEDSAVYLCASTLTGSSNTGELFFGEGSRLTVL.

This clonotype was seen only a few times. The genes are TRBV20-1 and TRBJ2-7; a possible D gene is TRBD1 (5 bases). The CDR3 has 13 residues. V dropped 2 bases and J dropped 3 bases, with 11 bases sitting between them. Germline V CDR1 and CDR2: DFQATT, SNEGSKA (reference sequence). DNA for the CDR3: TGCAGTGCTAGACAGGGTTTGGGCTACGAGCAGTACTTC. Translated: CSARQGLGYEQYF.

This clonotype was counted ten times or more. The chain carries TRBV7-9 and TRBJ2-7; TRBD1 matches 8 bases. This CDR3 contains 14 residues. J gave up 4 bases and V 5 bases, and 7 bases lay outside the gene matches. The germline CDR1 and CDR2 sequences are SEHNR and FQNEAQ (reference sequence). CDR3 coding DNA: TGTGCCAGCAGCCCACAGGACAGGGTGTACGAGCAGTACTTC. Translation gives CASSPQDRVYEQYF.

The V call is TRBV5-6, the J call TRBJ2-4; the D gene is possibly TRBD1 (5 bases). This CDR3 contains 14 residues. The germline V gene has CDR1 SGHDT and CDR2 YYEEEE. V was cut by 2 bases and J by 7 bases, with 13 bases left in between. The CDR3 DNA sequence: TGTGCCAGCAGCTTCGCTCCAGGGTCTAACATTCAGTACTTC. Translation gives CASSFAPGSNIQYF.

This clonotype was seen a single time. This chain links TRBV7-9 with TRBJ2-7; D call uncertain. V was trimmed by 5 bases and J by 4 bases, leaving 9 bases between them. This CDR3 has 12 amino acids. CDR1 and CDR2 from the germline V gene are SEHNR and FQNEAQ (reference sequence). The CDR3 region is CASSVGNYEQYF. The CDR3 DNA sequence: TGTGCCAGCAGCGTTGGAAATTACGAGCAGTACTTC.